This T cell receptor beta chain was found in a study of blood T cells in healthy people across ages. PCR was performed a second time for roughly 7 to 11 cycles using a sample-barcoded 5' primer and a J-beta primer mix. Tagging of each cDNA molecule was performed by a template-switch adaptor with 12 random nucleotides. No fewer than 3 million CDR3-containing paired-end reads came from each sample. TCRdb itself ran the 5' RACE reads through MiXCR, one entry per CDR3 protein. The sample records roughly 700,000 distinct CDR3 sequences, roughly 49% being singletons. Study outcomes and limitations: PBMCs left unsorted prevented a conclusive naive versus antigen-experienced comparison. Investigators viewed diversity estimates from one million T cells as underestimates, the study reported.

Germline CDR1 reads KGHDR; CDR2 reads SFDVKD. The CDR3 covers 17 residues. With V trimmed by 5 bases and J by 0 bases, 4 bases remained unmatched. This clonotype is a singleton in its sample. What it binds is unknown. This chain uses TRBV24-1 with TRBJ2-6, with 9 positions matching TRBD1. This sequence originates from a woman aged 55-75 years in good health. Material for sequencing was blood. The CDR3 here is CATSGDRALSGANVLTF. DNA of the CDR3: TGTGCCACCAGTGGGGACAGGGCTCTCTCTGGGGCCAACGTCCTGACTTTC.